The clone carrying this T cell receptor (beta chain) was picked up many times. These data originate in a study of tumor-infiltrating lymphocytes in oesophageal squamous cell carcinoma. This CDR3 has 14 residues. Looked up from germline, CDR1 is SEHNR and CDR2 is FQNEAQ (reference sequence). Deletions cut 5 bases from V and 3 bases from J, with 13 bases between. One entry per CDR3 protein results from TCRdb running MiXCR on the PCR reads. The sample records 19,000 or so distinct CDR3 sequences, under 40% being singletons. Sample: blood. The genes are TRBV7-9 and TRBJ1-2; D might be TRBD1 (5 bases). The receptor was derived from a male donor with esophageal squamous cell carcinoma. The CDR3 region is CASSLGAGDYGYTF. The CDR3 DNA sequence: TGTGCCAGCAGCCTAGGAGCGGGGGACTATGGCTACACCTTC.